This record concerns one T cell receptor beta chain sequence. The junction shows a germline mismatch at one end, possibly a read error. The sample belongs to a study of blood T cells in healthy people across ages. A J-beta primer mix and a sample-barcoded 5' primer were used in a second PCR of roughly 7 to 12 cycles. TCRdb re-analysed the 5' RACE reads in MiXCR, keeping a single row per CDR3 protein. The sample has about 650,000 distinct CDR3 sequences; approximately 31% are singletons. This CDR3 is 16 amino acids long. Germline CDR1 reads MGHRA; CDR2 reads YSYEKL. This sequence was found in a woman older than 75 in good health. The chain recombines TRBV4-1 with TRBJ1-4; D uncertain. The sample taken for sequencing was blood. CDR3 nucleotides: TGCGCCAGCAGCCAAGATCCCAACCCTCTAGGTGAAAAACGGTTTTTT. Its translation is CASSQDPNPLGEKRFF.